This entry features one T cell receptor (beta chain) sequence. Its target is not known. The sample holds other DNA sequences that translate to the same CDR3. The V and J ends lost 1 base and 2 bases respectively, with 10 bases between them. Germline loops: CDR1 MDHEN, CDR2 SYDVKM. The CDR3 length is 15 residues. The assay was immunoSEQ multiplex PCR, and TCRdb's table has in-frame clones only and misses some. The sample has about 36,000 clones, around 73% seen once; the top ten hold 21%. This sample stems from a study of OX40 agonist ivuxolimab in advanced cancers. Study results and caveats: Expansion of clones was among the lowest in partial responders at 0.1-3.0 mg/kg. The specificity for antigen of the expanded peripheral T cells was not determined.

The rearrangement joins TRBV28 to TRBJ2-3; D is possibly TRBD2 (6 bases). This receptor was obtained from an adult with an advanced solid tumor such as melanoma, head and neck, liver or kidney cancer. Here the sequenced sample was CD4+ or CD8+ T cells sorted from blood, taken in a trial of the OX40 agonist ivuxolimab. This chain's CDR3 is CASSLLAEITDTQYF. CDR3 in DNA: TGTGCCAGCAGTTTATTAGCGGAAATCACAGATACGCAGTATTTT.